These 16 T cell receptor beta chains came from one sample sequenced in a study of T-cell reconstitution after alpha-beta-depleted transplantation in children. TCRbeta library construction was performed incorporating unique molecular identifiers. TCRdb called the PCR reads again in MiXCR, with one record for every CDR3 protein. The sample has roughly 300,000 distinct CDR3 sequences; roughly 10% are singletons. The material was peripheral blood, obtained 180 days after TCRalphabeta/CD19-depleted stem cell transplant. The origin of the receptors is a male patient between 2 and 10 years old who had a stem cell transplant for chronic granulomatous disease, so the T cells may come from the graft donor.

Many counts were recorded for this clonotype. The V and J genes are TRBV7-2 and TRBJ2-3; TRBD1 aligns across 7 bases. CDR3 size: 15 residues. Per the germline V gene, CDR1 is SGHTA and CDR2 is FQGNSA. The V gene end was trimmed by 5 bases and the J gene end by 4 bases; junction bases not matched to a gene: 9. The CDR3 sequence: CASSQWGQQSDTQYF. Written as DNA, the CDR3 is TGTGCCAGCAGCCAGTGGGGACAGCAGTCAGATACGCAGTATTTT.

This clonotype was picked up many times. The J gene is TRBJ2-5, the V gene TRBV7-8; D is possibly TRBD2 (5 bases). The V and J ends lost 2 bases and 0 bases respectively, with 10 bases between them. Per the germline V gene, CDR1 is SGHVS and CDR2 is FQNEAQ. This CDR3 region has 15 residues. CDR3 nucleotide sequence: TGTGCCAGCAGCTTACCAGCGGTGTACCAAGAGACCCAGTACTTC. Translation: CASSLPAVYQETQYF.

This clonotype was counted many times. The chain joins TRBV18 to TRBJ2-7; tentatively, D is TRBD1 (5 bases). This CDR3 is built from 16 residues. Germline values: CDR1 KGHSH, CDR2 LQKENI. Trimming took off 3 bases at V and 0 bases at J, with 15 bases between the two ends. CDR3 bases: TGTGCCAGCTCACCTACCGGGCCCAGGGTCTCCTACGAGCAGTACTTC. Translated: CASSPTGPRVSYEQYF.

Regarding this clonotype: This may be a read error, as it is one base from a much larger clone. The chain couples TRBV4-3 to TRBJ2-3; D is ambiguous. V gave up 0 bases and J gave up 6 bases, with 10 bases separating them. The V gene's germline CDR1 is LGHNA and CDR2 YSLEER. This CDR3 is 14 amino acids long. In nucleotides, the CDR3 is TGCGCCAGCAGCCAAGAGGCGGACCGGGATACGCAGTATTTT. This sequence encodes CASSQEADRDTQYF.

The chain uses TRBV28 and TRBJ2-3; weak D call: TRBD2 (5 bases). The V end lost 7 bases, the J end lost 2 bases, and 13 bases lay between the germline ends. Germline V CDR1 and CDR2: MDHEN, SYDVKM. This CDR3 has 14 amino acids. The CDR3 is CASMLAINTDTQYF. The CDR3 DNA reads TGTGCCAGCATGCTAGCAATTAACACAGATACGCAGTATTTT.

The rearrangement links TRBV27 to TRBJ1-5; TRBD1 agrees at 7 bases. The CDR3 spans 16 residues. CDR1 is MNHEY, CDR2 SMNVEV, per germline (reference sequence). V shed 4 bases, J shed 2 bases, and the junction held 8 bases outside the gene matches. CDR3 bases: TGTGCCAGCAGTTCCGCGACAGGGAGGCGCAATCAGCCCCAGCATTTT. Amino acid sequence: CASSSATGRRNQPQHF.

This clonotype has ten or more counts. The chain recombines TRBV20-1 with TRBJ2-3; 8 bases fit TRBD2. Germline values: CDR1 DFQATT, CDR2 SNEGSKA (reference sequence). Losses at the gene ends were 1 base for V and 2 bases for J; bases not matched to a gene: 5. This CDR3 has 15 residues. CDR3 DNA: TGCAGTGCTAGAGGTCCTAGCGGGTACACAGATACGCAGTATTTT. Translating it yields CSARGPSGYTDTQYF.

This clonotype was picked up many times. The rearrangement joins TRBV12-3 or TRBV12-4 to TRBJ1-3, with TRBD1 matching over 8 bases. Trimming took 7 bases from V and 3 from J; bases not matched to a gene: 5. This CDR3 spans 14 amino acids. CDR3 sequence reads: CASTPTGVGNTIYF. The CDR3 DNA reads TGTGCCAGCACTCCGACAGGGGTTGGAAACACCATATATTTT.

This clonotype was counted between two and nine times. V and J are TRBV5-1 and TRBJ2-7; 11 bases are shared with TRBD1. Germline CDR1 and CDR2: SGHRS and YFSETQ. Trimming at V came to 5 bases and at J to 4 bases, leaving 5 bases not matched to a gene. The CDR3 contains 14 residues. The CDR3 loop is CASSRTGGFYEQYF. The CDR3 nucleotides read TGCGCCAGCAGTCGGACAGGGGGCTTTTACGAGCAGTACTTC.

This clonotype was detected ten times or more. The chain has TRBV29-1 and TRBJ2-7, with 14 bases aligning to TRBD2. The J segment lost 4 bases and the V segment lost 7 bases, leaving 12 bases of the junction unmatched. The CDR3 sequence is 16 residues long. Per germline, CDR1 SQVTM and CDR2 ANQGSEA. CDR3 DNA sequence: TGCAGCGGGGCCGGGACTAGCGGGAGCTACAGGTACGAGCAGTACTTC. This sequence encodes CSGAGTSGSYRYEQYF.

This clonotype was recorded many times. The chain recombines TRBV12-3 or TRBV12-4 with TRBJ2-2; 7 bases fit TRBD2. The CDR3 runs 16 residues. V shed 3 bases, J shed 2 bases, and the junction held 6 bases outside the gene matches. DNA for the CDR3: TGTGCCAGCAGTTTCCCTAGCGGACTAAACACCGGGGAGCTGTTTTTT. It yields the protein CASSFPSGLNTGELFF.

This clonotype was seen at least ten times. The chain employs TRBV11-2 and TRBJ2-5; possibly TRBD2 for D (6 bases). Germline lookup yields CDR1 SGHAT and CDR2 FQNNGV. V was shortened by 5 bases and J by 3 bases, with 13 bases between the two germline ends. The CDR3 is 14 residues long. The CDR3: CASSRGMVEETQYF. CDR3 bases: TGTGCCAGCAGCCGGGGGATGGTGGAAGAGACCCAGTACTTC.

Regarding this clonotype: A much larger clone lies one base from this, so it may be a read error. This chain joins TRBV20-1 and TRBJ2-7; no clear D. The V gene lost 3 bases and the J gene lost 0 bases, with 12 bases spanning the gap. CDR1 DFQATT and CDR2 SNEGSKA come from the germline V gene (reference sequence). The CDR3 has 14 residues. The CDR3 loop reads CSASSGRHSYEQYF. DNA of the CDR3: TGCAGTGCTAGCAGTGGCCGACACTCCTACGAGCAGTACTTC.

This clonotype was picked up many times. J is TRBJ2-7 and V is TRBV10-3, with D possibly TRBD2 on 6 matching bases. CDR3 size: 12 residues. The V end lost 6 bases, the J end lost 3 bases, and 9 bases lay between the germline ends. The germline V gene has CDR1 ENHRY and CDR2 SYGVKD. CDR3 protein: CAIREGNYEQYF. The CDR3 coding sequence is TGTGCCATCAGGGAGGGGAACTACGAGCAGTACTTC.

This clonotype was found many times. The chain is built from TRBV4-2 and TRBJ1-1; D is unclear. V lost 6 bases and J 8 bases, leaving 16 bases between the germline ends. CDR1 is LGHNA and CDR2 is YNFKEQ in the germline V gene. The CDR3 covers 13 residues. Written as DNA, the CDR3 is TGTGCCAGCAGTCTATCAACCGGGAGAGAAGCTTTCTTT. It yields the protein CASSLSTGREAFF.

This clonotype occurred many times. CDR3 in amino acids: CSVSGAGGADTQYF. CDR3 coding DNA: TGCAGCGTTTCGGGGGCGGGAGGTGCAGATACGCAGTATTTT. The chain recombines TRBV29-1 with TRBJ2-3; 8 bases agree with TRBD2. V was clipped by 5 bases and J by 4 bases; unmatched bases: 8. CDR1 is SQVTM, CDR2 ANQGSEA, per germline. The CDR3 extends over 14 amino acids.